This passage covers 5 T cell receptor beta chains from one sample sequenced in a study of identical twins. TCRdb re-derived calls from the 5' RACE reads in MiXCR, one entry per CDR3 protein. The table has more than 400,000 distinct CDR3 sequences, over 12% seen once; the top ten hold around 0.4%. This sample was also put to use in a study of yellow fever vaccine responses in identical twins.

The specimen sequenced was CD4+ T cells sorted from blood. These receptors were obtained from a woman under 30 in good health.

The chain links TRBV12-3 or TRBV12-4 to TRBJ2-3; TRBD2 aligns across 11 bases. There are 16 residues in the CDR3. V gave up 3 bases and J gave up 6 bases; unmatched junction bases: 8. CDR3: CASSFTLAGVGDTQYF. CDR3 coding DNA: TGTGCCAGCAGTTTTACACTAGCGGGAGTGGGGGATACGCAGTATTTT.

The rearrangement links TRBV7-9 to TRBJ2-7; the match to TRBD2 covers 12 bases. Trimming at V came to 5 bases and at J to 10 bases, leaving 12 bases not matched to a gene. Germline V gene data show CDR1 as SEHNR and CDR2 as FQNEAQ (reference sequence). The length of the CDR3 is 15 residues. The CDR3 DNA reads TGTGCCAGCAGCCCTACTCAGGGACTAGCGGGTCCCCAGTACTTC. It encodes CASSPTQGLAGPQYF.

This clonotype was seen at least ten times. The V call is TRBV4-1, the J call TRBJ1-2; 7 bases fit TRBD1. The CDR3 consists of 14 residues. Germline V gene sequence: CDR1 MGHRA, CDR2 YSYEKL. Trimming cost V 6 bases and J 4 bases; bases outside gene matches: 8. The CDR3 loop reads CASSPTGEGYGYTF. CDR3 coding DNA: TGCGCCAGCAGTCCCACAGGGGAGGGCTATGGCTACACCTTC.

In its sample, this clonotype was seen many times. The V and J genes are TRBV4-2 and TRBJ2-2; D perhaps matches TRBD1 (6 bases). Deletions cut 1 base from V and 1 base from J, with 7 bases between. Germline V gene sequence: CDR1 LGHNA, CDR2 YNFKEQ. CDR3 length equals 15 residues. As DNA, the CDR3 is TGTGCCAGCAGCCAAGCACAGGGGAACACCGGGGAGCTGTTTTTT. The encoded protein is CASSQAQGNTGELFF.

The chain uses TRBV6-5 and TRBJ1-3; D perhaps matches TRBD1 (5 bases). The CDR3 loop spans 15 amino acids. The V and J ends lost 0 bases and 4 bases respectively, with 10 bases between them. Germline-derived CDR1 and CDR2 are MNHEY and SVGAGI. The CDR3 nucleotides are TGTGCCAGCAGTTACTCTCCAGGGTACGGAAACACCATATATTTT. Translating it yields CASSYSPGYGNTIYF.